A single sample is the source of the 15 T cell receptor beta chains below, sequenced in a study of cytomegalovirus exposure and HLA in healthy donors. With 60 Vbeta and 13 Jbeta primers, the PCR was carried out. Data came from immunoSEQ multiplex PCR; TCRdb stores just in-frame clones and leaves some out. The sample consists of 80,000 or so clones, roughly 75% of them appearing once. Material: PBMCs. The receptors here all came from a woman between 35 and 50 years old in good health and CMV-seronegative.

The rearrangement joins TRBV11-2 to TRBJ2-5, with unresolved D. V was clipped by 5 bases and J by 1 base, with 8 bases between them. The CDR3 has 13 amino acids. The germline CDR1 and CDR2 sequences are SGHAT and FQNNGV. In nucleotides, the CDR3 is TGTGCCAGCAGCCTAAGTCTCCAAGAGACCCAGTACTTC. Its translation: CASSLSLQETQYF.

This chain joins TRBV18 and TRBJ2-7, with D maybe TRBD2 (6 bases). The CDR3 runs 14 residues. Trimming left V 3 bases short and J 6 bases short, with 15 bases between. Germline-derived CDR1 and CDR2 are KGHSH and LQKENI. The CDR3 region has the DNA TGTGCCAGCTCACCTGCAGGCCAAGCGGGCGAGCAGTACTTC. Translating it yields CASSPAGQAGEQYF.

This rearrangement joins TRBV11-2 to TRBJ2-2; TRBD1 agrees at 9 bases. The CDR3 has 15 amino acids. The trim removed 8 bases at V and 4 bases at J, leaving 8 bases unmatched. Germline-derived CDR1 and CDR2 are SGHAT and FQNNGV. The CDR3 region is CASAPGQGGTGELFF. In nucleotides, the CDR3 is TGTGCCAGCGCCCCGGGACAGGGTGGCACCGGGGAGCTGTTTTTT. The complete variable domain, with remaining parts taken from reference TRBV11-2 and TRBJ2-2, reads EAGVAQSPRYKIIEKRQSVAFWCNPISGHATLYWYQQILGQGPKLLIQFQNNGVVDDSQLPKDRFSAERLKGVDSTLKIQPAKLEDSAVYLCASAPGQGGTGELFFGEGSRLTVL.

The chain has TRBV18 and TRBJ2-1; 7 positions match TRBD1. CDR1 and CDR2 (germline): KGHSH, LQKENI. After removal of 3 bases from V and 5 bases from J, the junction contained 4 bases not matched to a gene. This CDR3 region has 14 residues. The DNA of the CDR3 is TGTGCCAGCTCACCGGGACAGAGAAACAATGAGCAGTTCTTC. Translating gives CASSPGQRNNEQFF. Supplemented by reference TRBV18 and TRBJ2-1, the full variable domain reads NAGVMQNPRHLVRRRGQEARLRCSPMKGHSHVYWYRQLPEEGLKFMVYLQKENIIDESGMPKERFSAEFPKEGPSILRIQQVVRGDSAAYFCASSPGQRNNEQFFGPGTRLTVL.

This chain uses TRBV29-1 with TRBJ2-5; TRBD1 agrees at 8 bases. CDR1 is SQVTM and CDR2 is ANQGSEA in the germline V gene. The CDR3 spans 15 residues. V lost 5 bases and J lost 6; bases outside the gene matches: 14. The DNA for the CDR3 is TGCAGCGTTCTGACTTATAACAGGGGGAAGAAGACCCAGTACTTC. This codes for CSVLTYNRGKKTQYF. The whole variable domain, filled in from reference TRBV29-1 and TRBJ2-5, reads SAVISQKPSRDICQRGTSLTIQCQVDSQVTMMFWYRQQPGQSLTLIATANQGSEATYESGFVIDKFPISRPNLTFSTLTVSNMSPEDSSIYLCSVLTYNRGKKTQYFGPGTRLLVL.

The V and J genes are TRBV30 and TRBJ1-3; 8 bases map to TRBD1. V dropped 0 bases and J dropped 0; count of bases not matched to a gene: 13. The germline CDR1 and CDR2 sequences are GTSNPN and SVGIG (reference sequence). The CDR3 loop spans 19 amino acids. Here the CDR3 DNA reads TGTGCCTGGAGTGTACGTTGGGGGACAGGTGTGGGCTCTGGAAACACCATATATTTT. Its protein is CAWSVRWGTGVGSGNTIYF.

The chain is built from TRBV18 and TRBJ1-5; 11 nucleotides line up with TRBD1. V gave up 2 bases and J gave up 1 base; unmatched junction bases: 7. Germline values: CDR1 KGHSH, CDR2 LQKENI. The CDR3 spans 18 residues. CDR3 region: CASSPFGDRGISNQPQHF. The CDR3 region has the DNA TGTGCCAGCTCACCATTTGGGGACAGGGGGATAAGCAATCAGCCCCAGCATTTT.

With regard to this clone: Different DNA sequences within this sample yield the same CDR3. J is TRBJ2-3 and V is TRBV27; TRBD1 matches at 12 bases. CDR1 is MNHEY, CDR2 SMNVEV, per germline (reference sequence). This CDR3 has 20 residues. V lost 7 bases to trimming and J lost 1 base; unmatched junction nucleotides: 18. CDR3 protein: CASTFKGTGGGRAGTDTQYF. The CDR3 DNA follows: TGTGCCAGCACCTTCAAGGGGACAGGGGGCGGGAGGGCCGGCACAGATACGCAGTATTTT.

This clone was seen only once. The chain carries TRBV7-9 and TRBJ2-1, with 7 positions matching TRBD1. The V and J ends lost 5 bases and 8 bases, in that order; junction bases with no gene match: 6. Per the germline V gene, CDR1 is SEHNR and CDR2 is FQNEAQ (reference sequence). The CDR3 is 13 amino acids. Here the CDR3 reads CASSVQGRDEQFF. The CDR3 coding sequence is TGTGCCAGCAGCGTACAGGGGCGCGATGAGCAGTTCTTC. Based on the CDR3 plus reference TRBV7-9 and TRBJ2-1, the full variable domain is DTGVSQNPRHKITKRGQNVTFRCDPISEHNRLYWYRQTLGQGPEFLTYFQNEAQLEKSRLLSDRFSAERPKGSFSTLEIQRTEQGDSAMYLCASSVQGRDEQFFGPGTRLTVL.

The chain couples TRBV7-8 to TRBJ1-2, with D possibly matching TRBD1 (5 bases). V was pared by 5 bases and J by 2 bases, with 12 bases between. The CDR3 runs to 14 residues. In germline, CDR1 is SGHVS, CDR2 FQNEAQ. DNA of the CDR3: TGTGCCAGCAGCCAGGGCTGGGAAAACTATGGCTACACCTTC. Amino acids: CASSQGWENYGYTF.

This clone has just one count. The J gene is TRBJ2-3, the V gene TRBV19, with D unresolved. CDR1 and CDR2 (germline): LNHDA, SQIVND (reference sequence). The CDR3 is 11 amino acids. The ends were cut back, 3 bases at V and 11 bases at J, with 9 bases in the middle. The CDR3, as DNA: TGTGCCAGTAGTATTTATGGAGAGCAGTATTTT. It is translated as CASSIYGEQYF.

V is TRBV11-2 and J is TRBJ1-1, with TRBD1 as a possible D gene (6 bases). V was pared by 3 bases and J by 4 bases, with 15 bases between. The germline CDR1 and CDR2 sequences are SGHAT and FQNNGV. The CDR3 runs to 15 residues. The CDR3 sequence: CASSFRLGGGTEAFF. Written as DNA, the CDR3 is TGTGCCAGCAGCTTCAGACTGGGAGGGGGCACTGAAGCTTTCTTT.

J is TRBJ2-3 and V is TRBV30; 9 bases map to TRBD2. J gave up 6 bases and V 2 bases, and 6 bases lay outside the gene matches. Germline V lookup: CDR1 GTSNPN, CDR2 SVGIG (reference sequence). The length of the CDR3 is 14 residues. CDR3 sequence (DNA): TGTGCCTGGAGTTACAGCGGGGGGTCGGATACGCAGTATTTT. It yields the protein CAWSYSGGSDTQYF.

The chain employs TRBV7-9 and TRBJ2-7; possible D gene TRBD2, 5 bases. The CDR3 has 15 amino acids. Germline V gene data show CDR1 as SEHNR and CDR2 as FQNEAQ (reference sequence). V lost 4 bases and J lost 6, with 19 bases in between. CDR3 sequence: CASSSLTSISGEQYF. The CDR3 nucleotides read TGTGCCAGCAGCTCCCTAACTAGTATTTCAGGCGAGCAGTACTTC.

The chain employs TRBV2 and TRBJ2-7; 10 positions agree with TRBD1. Germline V gene data show CDR1 as SNHLY and CDR2 as FYNNEI. With 6 bases clipped from V and 6 bases from J, the junction kept 5 bases outside the gene matches. There are 13 residues in the CDR3. The CDR3 sequence is CASRGTGVGEQYF. For the CDR3, the DNA is TGTGCCAGCAGAGGGACAGGGGTGGGCGAGCAGTACTTC. Supplemented by reference TRBV2 and TRBJ2-7, the full variable domain reads EPEVTQTPSHQVTQMGQEVILRCVPISNHLYFYWYRQILGQKVEFLVSFYNNEISEKSEIFDDQFSVERPDGSNFTLKIRSTKLEDSAMYFCASRGTGVGEQYFGPGTRLTVT.